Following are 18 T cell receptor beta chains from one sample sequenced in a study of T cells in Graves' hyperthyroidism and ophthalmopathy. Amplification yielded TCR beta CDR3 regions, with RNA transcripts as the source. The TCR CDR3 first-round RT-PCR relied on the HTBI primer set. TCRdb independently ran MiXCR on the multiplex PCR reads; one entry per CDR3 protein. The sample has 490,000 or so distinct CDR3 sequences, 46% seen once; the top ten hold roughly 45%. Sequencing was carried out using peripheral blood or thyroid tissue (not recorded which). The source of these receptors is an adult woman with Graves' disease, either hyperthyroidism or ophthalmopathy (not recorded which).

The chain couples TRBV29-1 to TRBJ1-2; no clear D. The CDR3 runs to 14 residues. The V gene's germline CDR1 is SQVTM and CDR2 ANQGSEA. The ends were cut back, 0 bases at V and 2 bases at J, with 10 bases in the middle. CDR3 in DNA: TGCAGCGTTGAAGAGGACGCCGAAAACTATGGCTACACCTTC. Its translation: CSVEEDAENYGYTF.

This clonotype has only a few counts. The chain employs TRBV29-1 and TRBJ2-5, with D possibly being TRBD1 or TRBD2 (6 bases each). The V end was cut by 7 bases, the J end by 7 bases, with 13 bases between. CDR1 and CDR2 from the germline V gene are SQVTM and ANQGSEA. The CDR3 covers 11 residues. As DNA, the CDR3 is TGCAGCGAGCGACAGGAGGGGACCCAGTACTTC. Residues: CSERQEGTQYF. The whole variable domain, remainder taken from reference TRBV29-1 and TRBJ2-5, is SAVISQKPSRDICQRGTSLTIQCQVDSQVTMMFWYRQQPGQSLTLIATANQGSEATYESGFVIDKFPISRPNLTFSTLTVSNMSPEDSSIYLCSERQEGTQYFGPGTRLLVL.

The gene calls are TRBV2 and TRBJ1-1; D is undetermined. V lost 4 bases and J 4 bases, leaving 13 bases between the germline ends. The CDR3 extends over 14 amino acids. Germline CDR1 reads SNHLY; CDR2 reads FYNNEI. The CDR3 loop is CASSASRSSTEAFF. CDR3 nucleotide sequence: TGTGCCAGCAGTGCGTCCAGGAGTAGCACTGAAGCTTTCTTT. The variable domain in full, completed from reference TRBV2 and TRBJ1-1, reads EPEVTQTPSHQVTQMGQEVILRCVPISNHLYFYWYRQILGQKVEFLVSFYNNEISEKSEIFDDQFSVERPDGSNFTLKIRSTKLEDSAMYFCASSASRSSTEAFFGQGTRLTVV.

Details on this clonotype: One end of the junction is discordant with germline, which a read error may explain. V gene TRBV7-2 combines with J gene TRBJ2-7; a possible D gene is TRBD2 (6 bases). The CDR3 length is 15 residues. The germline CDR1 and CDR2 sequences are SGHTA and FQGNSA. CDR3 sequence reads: CASSSPGTYSYGQYF. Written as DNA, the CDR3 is TGTGCCAGCAGCTCACCCGGGACTTACTCCTACGGGCAGTACTTC.

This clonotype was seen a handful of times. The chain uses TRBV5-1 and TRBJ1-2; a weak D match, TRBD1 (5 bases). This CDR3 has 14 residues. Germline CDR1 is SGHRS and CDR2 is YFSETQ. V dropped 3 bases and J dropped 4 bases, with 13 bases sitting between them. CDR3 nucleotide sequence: TGCGCCAGCAGCTCCCGCGGGGCGGTCTATGGCTACACCTTC. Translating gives CASSSRGAVYGYTF. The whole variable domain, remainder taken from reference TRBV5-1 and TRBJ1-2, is KAGVTQTPRYLIKTRGQQVTLSCSPISGHRSVSWYQQTPGQGLQFLFEYFSETQRNKGNFPGRFSGRQFSNSRSEMNVSTLELGDSALYLCASSSRGAVYGYTFGSGTRLTVV.

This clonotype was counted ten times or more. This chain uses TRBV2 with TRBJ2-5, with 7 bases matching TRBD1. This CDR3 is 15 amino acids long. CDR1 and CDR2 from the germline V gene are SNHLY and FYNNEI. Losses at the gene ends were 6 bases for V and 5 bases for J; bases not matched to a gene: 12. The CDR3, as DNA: TGTGCCAGCAGCCCAGCAAGGGGGCGCGGGGAGACCCAGTACTTC. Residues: CASSPARGRGETQYF.

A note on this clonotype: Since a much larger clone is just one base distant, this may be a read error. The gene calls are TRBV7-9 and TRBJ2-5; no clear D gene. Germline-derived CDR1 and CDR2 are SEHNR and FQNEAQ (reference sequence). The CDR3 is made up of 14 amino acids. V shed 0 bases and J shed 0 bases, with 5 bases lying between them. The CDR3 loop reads CASSLARNQETQYF. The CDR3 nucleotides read TGTGCCAGCAGCTTAGCGCGGAACCAAGAGACCCAGTACTTC.

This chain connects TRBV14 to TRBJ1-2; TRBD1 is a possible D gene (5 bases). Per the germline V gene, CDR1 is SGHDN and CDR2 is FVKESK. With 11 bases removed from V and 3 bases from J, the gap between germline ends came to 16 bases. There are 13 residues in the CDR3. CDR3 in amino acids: CAHTRVTDYGYTF. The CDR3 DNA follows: TGTGCCCACACCAGGGTGACGGACTATGGCTACACCTTC.

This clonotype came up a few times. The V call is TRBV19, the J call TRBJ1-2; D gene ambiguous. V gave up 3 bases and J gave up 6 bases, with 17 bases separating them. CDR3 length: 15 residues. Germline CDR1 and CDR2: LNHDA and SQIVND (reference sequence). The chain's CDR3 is CASSMGSGSRHGYTF. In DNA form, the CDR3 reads TGTGCCAGTAGTATGGGATCAGGTTCGAGGCATGGCTACACCTTC.

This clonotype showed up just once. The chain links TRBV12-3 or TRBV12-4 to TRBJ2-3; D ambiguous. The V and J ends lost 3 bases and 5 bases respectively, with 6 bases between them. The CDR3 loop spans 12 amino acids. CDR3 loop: CASSFIVDTQYF. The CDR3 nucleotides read TGTGCCAGCAGTTTTATCGTAGATACGCAGTATTTT.

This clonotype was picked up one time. The CDR3 spells CASSDVQGANTEAFF. DNA for the CDR3: TGTGCCAGCAGCGACGTACAGGGTGCGAACACTGAAGCTTTCTTT. This chain links TRBV9 with TRBJ1-1, with D perhaps TRBD1 (6 bases). This CDR3 contains 15 residues. V was clipped by 3 bases and J by 1 base, with 13 bases between them. Germline V CDR1 and CDR2: SGDLS, YYNGEE.

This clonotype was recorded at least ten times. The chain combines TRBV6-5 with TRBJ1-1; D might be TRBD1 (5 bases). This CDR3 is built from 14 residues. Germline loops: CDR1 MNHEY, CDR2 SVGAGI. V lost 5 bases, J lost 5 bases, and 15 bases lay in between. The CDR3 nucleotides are TGTGCCAGCAGTATTGGACGCAGGGAGACTGAAGCTTTCTTT. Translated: CASSIGRRETEAFF.

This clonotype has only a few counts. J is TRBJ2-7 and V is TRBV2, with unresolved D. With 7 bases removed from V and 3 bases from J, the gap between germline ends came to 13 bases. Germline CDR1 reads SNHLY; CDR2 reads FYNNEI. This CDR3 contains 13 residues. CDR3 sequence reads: CASTGLKSYEQYF. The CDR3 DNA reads TGTGCCAGCACCGGGTTGAAGAGCTACGAGCAGTACTTC. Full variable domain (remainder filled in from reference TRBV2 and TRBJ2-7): EPEVTQTPSHQVTQMGQEVILRCVPISNHLYFYWYRQILGQKVEFLVSFYNNEISEKSEIFDDQFSVERPDGSNFTLKIRSTKLEDSAMYFCASTGLKSYEQYFGPGTRLTVT.

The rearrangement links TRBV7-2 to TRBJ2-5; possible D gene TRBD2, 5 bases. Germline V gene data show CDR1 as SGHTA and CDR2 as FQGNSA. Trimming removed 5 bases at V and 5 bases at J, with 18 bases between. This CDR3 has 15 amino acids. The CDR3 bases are TGTGCCAGCAGCCGGATCGCAGCGGCTCCGGAGACCCAGTACTTC. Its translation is CASSRIAAAPETQYF.

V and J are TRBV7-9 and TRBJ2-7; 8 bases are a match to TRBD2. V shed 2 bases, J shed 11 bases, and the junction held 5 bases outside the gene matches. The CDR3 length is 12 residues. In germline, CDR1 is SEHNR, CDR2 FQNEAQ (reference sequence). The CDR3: CASSLLGLGKYF. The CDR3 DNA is TGTGCCAGCAGCTTATTGGGACTAGGGAAGTACTTC.

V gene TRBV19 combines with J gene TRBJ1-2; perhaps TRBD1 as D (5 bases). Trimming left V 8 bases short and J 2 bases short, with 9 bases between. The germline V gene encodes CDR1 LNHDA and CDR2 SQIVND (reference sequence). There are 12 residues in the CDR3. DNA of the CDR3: TGTGCCAGTTTTCGGGGGAACTATGGCTACACCTTC. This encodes CASFRGNYGYTF. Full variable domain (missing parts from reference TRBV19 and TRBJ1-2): DGGITQSPKYLFRKEGQNVTLSCEQNLNHDAMYWYRQDPGQGLRLIYYSQIVNDFQKGDIAEGYSVSREKKESFPLTVTSAQKNPTAFYLCASFRGNYGYTFGSGTRLTVV.

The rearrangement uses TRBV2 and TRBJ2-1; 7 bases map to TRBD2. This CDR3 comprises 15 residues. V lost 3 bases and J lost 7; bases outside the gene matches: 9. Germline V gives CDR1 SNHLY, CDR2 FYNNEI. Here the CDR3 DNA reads TGTGCCAGCAGTGAGTTGGCGGGGGTGGGGAATGAGCAGTTCTTC. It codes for CASSELAGVGNEQFF. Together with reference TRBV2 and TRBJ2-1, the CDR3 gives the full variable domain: EPEVTQTPSHQVTQMGQEVILRCVPISNHLYFYWYRQILGQKVEFLVSFYNNEISEKSEIFDDQFSVERPDGSNFTLKIRSTKLEDSAMYFCASSELAGVGNEQFFGPGTRLTVL.

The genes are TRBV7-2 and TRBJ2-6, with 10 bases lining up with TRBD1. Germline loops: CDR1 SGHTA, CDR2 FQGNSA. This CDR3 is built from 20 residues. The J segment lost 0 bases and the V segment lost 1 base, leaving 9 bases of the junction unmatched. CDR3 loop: CASSLVLTGGGSSGANVLTF. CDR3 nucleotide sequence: TGTGCCAGCAGCTTAGTGCTGACAGGGGGCGGGAGCTCTGGGGCCAACGTCCTGACTTTC.